This T cell receptor (beta chain) originates from a study of blood T cell repertoires in COVID-19. Study overall: Samples representing acute and convalescent COVID-19 were sourced from the United States, Italy and Spain. T cells, B-cell-depleted T cells, or PBMCs provided the cDNA or gDNA that served as material.

Assay used: immunoSEQ multiplex PCR; TCRdb lists only in-frame clones, some missing. The repertoire includes around 63,000 clones, roughly 78% of them detected once, and about 32% sits in the top ten. Germline loops: CDR1 SGHNT, CDR2 YENEEA. The CDR3 consists of 13 residues. On this clone: An end of the junction differs from the germline gene, which may be a read error.

The sequence was collected from a human donor in a cohort sampled during active COVID-19. The specimen sequenced was peripheral blood. The V and J genes are TRBV11-3 and TRBJ2-7; D gene ambiguous. Here the CDR3 reads CASSYSTSNEQYF. For the CDR3, the DNA is TGTGCCAGCAGCTATTCTACCTCCAACGAGCAGTACTTC.